This record covers a single T cell receptor beta chain. This clonotype appeared a few times. The clone's antigen remains unknown. No base qualities exist here, and no much larger clone lies one base off it. This sample is drawn from a study of early T cells in non-severe SARS-CoV-2 infection (dated by TCRdb to the early 2020s). Regarding the study in general: Because TCR sequencing was done on bulk RNA from unsorted whole blood, the alpha and beta chains could not be paired.

Paper-wide results and their limitations: Matching against VDJdb was skewed toward anti-spike CD8 responses, likely underestimated virus-specific expansions, and missed private and CD4 specificities.

Set within a cohort of healthcare workers in London, UK, this nested case-control study involved weekly PCR testing of nasopharyngeal swabs along with blood sampling. Healthcare workers were enrolled in the week of the UK lockdown, from 23 to 31 March 2020, and were followed every week for up to roughly 16 weeks. Receptors were amplified or captured by 5' RACE. Sequenced on a NextSeq 500. In the TCR library protocol, unique molecular identifiers were attached to individual cDNA molecules to correct for PCR bias and sequencing error. Both TCR alpha and beta chains were sequenced, and tight co-correlation was observed between alpha and beta sequence abundances in each sample. The study's own analysis went as follows. Decombinator V4 was used to annotate TCR sequences for V gene, J gene and CDR3. Expanded TCRs were defined as changing significantly between any two time points under a Poisson model with p below 0.0001. TCR abundances were normalised to the total number of TCRs sequenced per sample and were expressed as counts per million. VDJdb, accessed 1 November 2021, was searched for CMV, EBV and SARS-CoV-2 annotated TCRs, with TCRs annotated for multiple antigens excluded. TCRdb handled the public reads itself, with Q25 trimming in fastp and clone calling in MiXCR, and kept productive beta chains. CDR3 protein duplicates are merged, each entry listing the most common genes and DNA. TCRdb, not the authors, supplied the V and J calls. For this sample there are roughly 92,000 distinct CDR3 sequences; about 12% appear just once. Together, the top ten hold around 4.8% of the sample.

This sequence originates from an adult who was a healthcare worker with PCR-confirmed SARS-CoV-2 infection or an uninfected control (not recorded which). Sequenced material: whole blood, taken at baseline.

The DNA sequence follows: TGTGCCAGCAGCTTGGGCCCGGACTCATCGGCGCAGTTCTTC. It translates to CASSLGPDSSAQFF. Recombination joined TRBV7-9 with TRBJ2-1, with a tentative D gene TRBD2 over 5 matching bases. Spanning cysteine to phenylalanine, the CDR3 consists of 14 amino acids. Kept here is only the CDR3 DNA, which spans 42 bases and is read in frame from base 1. V drops 3 bases and J drops 12 bases, leaving 18 bases in between. The CDR1 and CDR2 encoded by the germline V gene (reference sequence) are SEHNR and FQNEAQ.